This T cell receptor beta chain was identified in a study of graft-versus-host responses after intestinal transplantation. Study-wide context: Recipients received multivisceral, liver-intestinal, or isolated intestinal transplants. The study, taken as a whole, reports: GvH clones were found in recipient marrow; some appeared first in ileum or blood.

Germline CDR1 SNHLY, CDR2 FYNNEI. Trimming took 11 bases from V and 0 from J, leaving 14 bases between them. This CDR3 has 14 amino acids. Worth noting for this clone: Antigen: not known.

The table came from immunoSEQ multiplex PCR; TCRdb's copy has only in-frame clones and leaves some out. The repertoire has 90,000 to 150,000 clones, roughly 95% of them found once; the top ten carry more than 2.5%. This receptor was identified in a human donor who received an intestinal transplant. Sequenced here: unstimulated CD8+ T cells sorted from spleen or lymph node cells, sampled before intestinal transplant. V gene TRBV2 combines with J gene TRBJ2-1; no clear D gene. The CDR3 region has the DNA TGTGCCTGTCATCCTGAAAGCTCCTACAATGAGCAGTTCTTC. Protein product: CACHPESSYNEQFF.